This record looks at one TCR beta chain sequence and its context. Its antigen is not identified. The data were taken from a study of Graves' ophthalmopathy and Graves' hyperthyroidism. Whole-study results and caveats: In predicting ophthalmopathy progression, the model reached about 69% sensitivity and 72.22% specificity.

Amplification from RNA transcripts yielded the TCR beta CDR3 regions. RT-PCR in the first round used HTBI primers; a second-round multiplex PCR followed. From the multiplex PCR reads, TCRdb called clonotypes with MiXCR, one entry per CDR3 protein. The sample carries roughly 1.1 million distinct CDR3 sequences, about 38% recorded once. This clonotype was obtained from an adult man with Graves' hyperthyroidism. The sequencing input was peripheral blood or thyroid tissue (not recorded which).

The CDR3 spells CASTGNRVPTGELFF. The CDR3, as DNA: TGTGCCAGTACCGGGAACAGGGTCCCTACCGGGGAGCTGTTTTTT. The gene calls are TRBV19 and TRBJ2-2, with D perhaps matching TRBD1 (6 bases). V was clipped by 7 bases and J by 5 bases, with 17 bases between them. CDR1 and CDR2 (germline): LNHDA, SQIVND (reference sequence). The CDR3 runs to 15 residues.